A single sample gave rise to the 2 T cell receptor beta chains below, sequenced in a study of blood T cell repertoires in COVID-19. Only in-frame clones appear in the TCRdb table, and some are missing; sequencing was by immunoSEQ multiplex PCR. In the table there are under 130,000 clones, roughly 80% of which are singletons. Input material: peripheral blood. The origin of the receptors is a man between 65 and 79 years old with active or convalescent COVID-19.

This chain connects TRBV6-5 to TRBJ1-1, with 8 bases matching TRBD1. Germline lookup yields CDR1 MNHEY and CDR2 SVGAGI. V was clipped by 5 bases and J by 5 bases; unmatched bases: 7. This CDR3 is 14 amino acids long. The CDR3 spells CASSPPGGRTEAFF. CDR3 bases: TGTGCCAGCAGTCCTCCAGGGGGCAGGACTGAAGCTTTCTTT.

The gene calls are TRBV28 and TRBJ1-5, with a tentative D call TRBD1 (6 bases). V lost 7 bases and J 4 bases, leaving 14 bases between the germline ends. CDR3 size: 14 residues. Germline V gene lookup returns CDR1 MDHEN and CDR2 SYDVKM. The CDR3 nucleotides are TGTGCCAGCAATTCCGGGACAAAGAATCAGCCCCAGCATTTT. Its protein is CASNSGTKNQPQHF.